These 10 T cell receptor beta chains came from one sample sequenced in a study of control samples from healthy donors and cancer patients. The assay was immunoSEQ multiplex PCR, and TCRdb's table has in-frame clones only and misses some. The sample consists of some 97,000 clones, roughly 87% of them appearing once. The sample consisted of blood. These receptors all stem from a woman aged 45-65 years in good health.

The genes are TRBV30 and TRBJ2-2; a weak D match, TRBD1 (5 bases). The V gene lost 8 bases and the J gene lost 4 bases, with 11 bases spanning the gap. This CDR3 comprises 12 residues. Germline CDR1 reads GTSNPN; CDR2 reads SVGIG (reference sequence). DNA for the CDR3: TGTGCCGCTCAGGGCGGCACCGGGGAGCTGTTTTTT. Translated: CAAQGGTGELFF.

This CDR3 is CASSYYRGGTDTQYF. The DNA for the CDR3 is TGTGCCAGCAGTTACTACCGGGGCGGGACAGATACGCAGTATTTT. V usage is TRBV6-5 and J usage is TRBJ2-3; D possibly matches TRBD1 or TRBD2 (5 bases each). The CDR3 runs to 15 residues. Germline V gives CDR1 MNHEY, CDR2 SVGAGI. V lost 1 base and J 3 bases, leaving 11 bases between the germline ends.

This chain connects TRBV4-2 to TRBJ1-2; 9 nucleotides agree with TRBD1. CDR3 length: 13 residues. Germline V gene data show CDR1 as LGHNA and CDR2 as YNFKEQ. After removal of 4 bases from V and 8 bases from J, the junction contained 5 bases not matched to a gene. CDR3: CASSRGTGLGYTF. CDR3 bases: TGTGCCAGCAGCCGTGGGACAGGGCTGGGCTACACCTTC.

This clone was found once. This chain joins TRBV7-3 and TRBJ2-1, with D possibly called TRBD1 or TRBD2 (5 bases each). Germline lookup yields CDR1 SGHTA and CDR2 FQGTGA. V was pared by 4 bases and J by 5 bases, with 21 bases between. CDR3 size: 17 residues. The CDR3 protein is CASSSERRSRGDNEQFF. CDR3 nucleotides: TGTGCCAGCAGCTCGGAGCGTCGGTCTCGAGGGGACAATGAGCAGTTCTTC.

The chain links TRBV6-5 to TRBJ1-2, with 8 bases identical to TRBD1. The CDR3 sequence is 15 residues long. The J segment lost 5 bases and the V segment lost 6 bases, leaving 11 bases of the junction unmatched. Germline loops: CDR1 MNHEY, CDR2 SVGAGI. CDR3 DNA: TGTGCCAGCAGCAATCCAAATGGACAGGGTTATGGCTACACCTTC. Residues: CASSNPNGQGYGYTF.

V is TRBV6-5 and J is TRBJ1-1; a weak D match, TRBD1 (5 bases). Trimming left V 7 bases short and J 5 bases short, with 14 bases between. This CDR3 has 13 residues. Germline-derived CDR1 and CDR2 are MNHEY and SVGAGI. CDR3 in DNA: TGTGCCAGCATTGGGGGTCCTGTGACTGAAGCTTTCTTT. Its protein is CASIGGPVTEAFF.

The V gene is TRBV2, the J gene TRBJ1-6; TRBD1 is a possible D gene (5 bases). V lost 6 bases and J lost 7, with 10 bases in between. The germline V gene encodes CDR1 SNHLY and CDR2 FYNNEI. The CDR3 extends over 13 amino acids. The CDR3: CASRSGNNSPLHF. CDR3 nucleotides: TGTGCCAGCAGGTCAGGGAACAATTCACCCCTCCACTTT.

This clone was detected only once. V and J are TRBV18 and TRBJ2-1, with TRBD2 identical over 10 bases. This CDR3 has 16 amino acids. CDR1 is KGHSH and CDR2 is LQKENI in the germline V gene. Trimming cost V 1 base and J 3 bases; bases outside gene matches: 3. The CDR3 loop reads CASSPLAGGLYNEQFF. In nucleotides, the CDR3 is TGTGCCAGCTCACCACTAGCGGGGGGTCTCTACAATGAGCAGTTCTTC.

This chain joins TRBV5-6 and TRBJ2-2; TRBD1 matches 10 bases. CDR3 length equals 17 residues. The ends lost 3 bases at V and 3 bases at J; junction bases unmatched: 8. Germline CDR1 reads SGHDT; CDR2 reads YYEEEE. CDR3 DNA sequence: TGTGCCAGCAGCTCACTATCCGGGACAGGGGACACCGGGGAGCTGTTTTTT. Translating gives CASSSLSGTGDTGELFF.

This CDR3 reads CASSLLGGNTEAFF. The CDR3 nucleotides read TGTGCCAGCAGCCTCCTGGGGGGGAACACTGAAGCTTTCTTT. The gene calls are TRBV7-7 and TRBJ1-1; possibly TRBD1 for D (5 bases). V lost 5 bases, J lost 1 base, and 11 bases lay in between. Germline loops: CDR1 SSHAT, CDR2 FNYEAQ (reference sequence). The CDR3 is 14 residues long.